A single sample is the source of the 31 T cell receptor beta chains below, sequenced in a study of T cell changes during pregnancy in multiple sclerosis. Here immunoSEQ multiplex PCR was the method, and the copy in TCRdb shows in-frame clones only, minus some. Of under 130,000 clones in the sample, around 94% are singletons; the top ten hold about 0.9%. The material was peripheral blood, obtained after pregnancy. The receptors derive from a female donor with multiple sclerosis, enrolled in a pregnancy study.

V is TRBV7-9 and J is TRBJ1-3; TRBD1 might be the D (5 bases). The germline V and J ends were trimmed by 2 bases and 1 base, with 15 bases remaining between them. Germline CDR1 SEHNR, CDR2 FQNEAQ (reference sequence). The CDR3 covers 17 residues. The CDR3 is CASSLTRVGGSGNTIYF. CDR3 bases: TGTGCCAGCAGCTTAACCAGAGTTGGGGGGTCTGGAAACACCATATATTTT. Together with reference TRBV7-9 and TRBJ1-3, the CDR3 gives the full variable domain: DTGVSQNPRHKITKRGQNVTFRCDPISEHNRLYWYRQTLGQGPEFLTYFQNEAQLEKSRLLSDRFSAERPKGSFSTLEIQRTEQGDSAMYLCASSLTRVGGSGNTIYFGEGSWLTVV.

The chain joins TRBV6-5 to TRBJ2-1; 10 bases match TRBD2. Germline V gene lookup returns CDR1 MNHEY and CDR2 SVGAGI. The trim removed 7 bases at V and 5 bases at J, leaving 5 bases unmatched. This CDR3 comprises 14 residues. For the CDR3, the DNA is TGTGCCAGCACCCGACTAGCGGGTAACAATGAGCAGTTCTTC. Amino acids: CASTRLAGNNEQFF.

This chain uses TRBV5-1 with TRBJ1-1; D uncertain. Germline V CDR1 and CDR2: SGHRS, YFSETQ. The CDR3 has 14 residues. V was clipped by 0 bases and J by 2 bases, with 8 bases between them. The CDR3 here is CASSLGGLNTEAFF. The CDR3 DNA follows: TGCGCCAGCAGCTTGGGAGGACTCAACACTGAAGCTTTCTTT.

This CDR3 reads CASSSIAPLRETQYF. CDR3 DNA: TGTGCCAGCAGTTCAATAGCGCCCCTTAGAGAGACCCAGTACTTC. V usage is TRBV7-2 and J usage is TRBJ2-5; D perhaps matches TRBD2 (5 bases). V lost 6 bases to trimming and J lost 4 bases, with 18 bases between them. The CDR3 consists of 15 residues. Looked up from germline, CDR1 is SGHTA and CDR2 is FQGNSA.

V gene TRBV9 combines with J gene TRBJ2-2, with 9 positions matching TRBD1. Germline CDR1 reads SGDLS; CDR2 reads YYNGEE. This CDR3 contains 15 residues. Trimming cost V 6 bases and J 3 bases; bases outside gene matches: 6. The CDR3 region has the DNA TGTGCCAGCACCGGGACAGGGATTCACACCGGGGAGCTGTTTTTT. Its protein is CASTGTGIHTGELFF.

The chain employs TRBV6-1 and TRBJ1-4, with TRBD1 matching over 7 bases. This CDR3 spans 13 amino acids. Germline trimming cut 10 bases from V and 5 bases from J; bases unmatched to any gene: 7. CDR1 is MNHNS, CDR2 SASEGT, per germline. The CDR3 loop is CATTGQMNEKLFF. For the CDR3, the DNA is TGTGCCACCACGGGACAGATGAATGAAAAACTGTTTTTT.

This CDR3 reads CASSNIGAGGMTEAFF. The CDR3 DNA follows: TGCGCCAGCAGTAACATCGGGGCAGGGGGGATGACTGAAGCTTTCTTT. This chain connects TRBV5-1 to TRBJ1-1; TRBD1 matches at 7 bases. Germline V CDR1 and CDR2: SGHRS, YFSETQ. The CDR3 covers 16 residues. V was clipped by 5 bases and J by 5 bases; unmatched bases: 15.

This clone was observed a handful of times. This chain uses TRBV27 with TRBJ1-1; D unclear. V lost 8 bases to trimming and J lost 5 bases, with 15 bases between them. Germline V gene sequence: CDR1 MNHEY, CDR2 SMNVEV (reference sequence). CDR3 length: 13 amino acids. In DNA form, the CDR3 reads TGTGCCAGCCGCGCCTACGGGAATACTGAAGCTTTCTTT. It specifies CASRAYGNTEAFF.

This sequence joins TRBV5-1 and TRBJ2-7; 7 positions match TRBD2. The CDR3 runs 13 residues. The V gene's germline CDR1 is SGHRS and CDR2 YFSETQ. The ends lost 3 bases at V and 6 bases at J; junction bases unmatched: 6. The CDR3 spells CASSSGRAVEQYF. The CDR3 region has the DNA TGCGCCAGCAGCTCAGGGAGGGCTGTCGAGCAGTACTTC.

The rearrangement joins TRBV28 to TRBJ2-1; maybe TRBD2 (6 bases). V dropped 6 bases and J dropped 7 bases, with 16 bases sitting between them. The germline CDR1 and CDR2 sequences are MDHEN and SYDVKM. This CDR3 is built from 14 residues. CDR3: CASSVRTTTNEQFF. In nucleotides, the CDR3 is TGTGCCAGCAGCGTACGGACTACCACGAATGAGCAGTTCTTC.

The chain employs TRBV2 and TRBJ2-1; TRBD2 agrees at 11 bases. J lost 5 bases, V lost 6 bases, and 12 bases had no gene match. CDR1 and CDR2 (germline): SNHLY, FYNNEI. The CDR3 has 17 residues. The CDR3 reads CASREPRTSGLNNEQFF. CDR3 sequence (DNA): TGTGCCAGCAGGGAACCCCGGACTAGCGGGTTGAACAATGAGCAGTTCTTC. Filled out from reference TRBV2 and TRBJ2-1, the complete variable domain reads EPEVTQTPSHQVTQMGQEVILRCVPISNHLYFYWYRQILGQKVEFLVSFYNNEISEKSEIFDDQFSVERPDGSNFTLKIRSTKLEDSAMYFCASREPRTSGLNNEQFFGPGTRLTVL.

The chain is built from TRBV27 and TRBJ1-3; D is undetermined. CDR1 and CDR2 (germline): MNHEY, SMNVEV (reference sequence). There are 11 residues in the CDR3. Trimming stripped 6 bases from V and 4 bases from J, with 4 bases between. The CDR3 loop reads CASSSGNTIYF. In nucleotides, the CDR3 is TGTGCCAGCAGCTCCGGAAACACCATATATTTT.

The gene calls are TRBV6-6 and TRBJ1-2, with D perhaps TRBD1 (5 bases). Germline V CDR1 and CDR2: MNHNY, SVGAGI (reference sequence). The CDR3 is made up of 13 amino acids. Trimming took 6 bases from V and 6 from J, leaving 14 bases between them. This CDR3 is CASSRGGVDGYTF. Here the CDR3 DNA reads TGTGCCAGCAGCCGGGGAGGGGTCGATGGCTACACCTTC.

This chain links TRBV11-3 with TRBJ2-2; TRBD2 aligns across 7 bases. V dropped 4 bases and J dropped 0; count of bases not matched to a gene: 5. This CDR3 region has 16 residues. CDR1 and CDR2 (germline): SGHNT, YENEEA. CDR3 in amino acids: CASSSRGTANTGELFF. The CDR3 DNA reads TGTGCCAGCAGCTCGCGGGGGACCGCGAACACCGGGGAGCTGTTTTTT.

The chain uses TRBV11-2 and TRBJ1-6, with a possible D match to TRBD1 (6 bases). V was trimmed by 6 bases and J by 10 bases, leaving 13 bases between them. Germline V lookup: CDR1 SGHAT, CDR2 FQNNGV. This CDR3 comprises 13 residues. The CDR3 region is CASRTGGGSPLHF. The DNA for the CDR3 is TGTGCCAGCAGGACAGGCGGGGGGTCACCCCTCCACTTT. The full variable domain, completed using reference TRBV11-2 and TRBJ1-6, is EAGVAQSPRYKIIEKRQSVAFWCNPISGHATLYWYQQILGQGPKLLIQFQNNGVVDDSQLPKDRFSAERLKGVDSTLKIQPAKLEDSAVYLCASRTGGGSPLHFGNGTRLTVT.

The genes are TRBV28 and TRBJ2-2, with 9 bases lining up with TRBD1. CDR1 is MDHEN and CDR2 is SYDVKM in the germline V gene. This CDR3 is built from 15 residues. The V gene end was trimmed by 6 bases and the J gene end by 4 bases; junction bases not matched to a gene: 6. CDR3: CASRTDRGITGELFF. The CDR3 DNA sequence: TGTGCCAGCAGGACCGACAGGGGGATCACCGGGGAGCTGTTTTTT.

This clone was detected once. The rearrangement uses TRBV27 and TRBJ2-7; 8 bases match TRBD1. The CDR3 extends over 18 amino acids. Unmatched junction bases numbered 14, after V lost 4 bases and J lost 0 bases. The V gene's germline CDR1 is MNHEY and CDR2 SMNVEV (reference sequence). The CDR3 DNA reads TGTGCCAGCAGTTGGCACCGCGGACAGGGCGCCAGCTCCTACGAGCAGTACTTC. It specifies CASSWHRGQGASSYEQYF.

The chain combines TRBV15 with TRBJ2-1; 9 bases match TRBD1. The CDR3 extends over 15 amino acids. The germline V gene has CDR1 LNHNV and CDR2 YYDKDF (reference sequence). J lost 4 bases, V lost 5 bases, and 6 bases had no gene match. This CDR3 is CATSSRDREYNEQFF. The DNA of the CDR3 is TGTGCCACCAGCTCGCGGGACAGGGAATACAATGAGCAGTTCTTC. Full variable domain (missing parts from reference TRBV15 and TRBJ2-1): DAMVIQNPRYQVTQFGKPVTLSCSQTLNHNVMYWYQQKSSQAPKLLFHYYDKDFNNEADTPDNFQSRRPNTSFCFLDIRSPGLGDTAMYLCATSSRDREYNEQFFGPGTRLTVL.

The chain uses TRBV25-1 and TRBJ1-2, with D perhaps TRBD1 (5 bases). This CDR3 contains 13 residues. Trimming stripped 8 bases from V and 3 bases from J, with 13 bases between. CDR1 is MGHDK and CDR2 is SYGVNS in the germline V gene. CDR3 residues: CASGPGGYYGYTF. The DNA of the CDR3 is TGTGCCAGCGGACCCGGGGGATACTATGGCTACACCTTC.

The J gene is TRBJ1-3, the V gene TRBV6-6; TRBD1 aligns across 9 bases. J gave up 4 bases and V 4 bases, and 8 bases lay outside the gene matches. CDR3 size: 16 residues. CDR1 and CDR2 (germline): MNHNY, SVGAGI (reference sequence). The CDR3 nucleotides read TGTGCCAGCAGTTGGAGAGGACAGGGGTCAGGAAACACCATATATTTT. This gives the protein CASSWRGQGSGNTIYF.

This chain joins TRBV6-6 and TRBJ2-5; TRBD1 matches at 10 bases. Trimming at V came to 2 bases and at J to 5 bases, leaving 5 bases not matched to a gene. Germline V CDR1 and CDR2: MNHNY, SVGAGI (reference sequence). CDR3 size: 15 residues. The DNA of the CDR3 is TGTGCCAGCAGTTACGGGACAGGGGTCTGGGAGACCCAGTACTTC. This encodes CASSYGTGVWETQYF.

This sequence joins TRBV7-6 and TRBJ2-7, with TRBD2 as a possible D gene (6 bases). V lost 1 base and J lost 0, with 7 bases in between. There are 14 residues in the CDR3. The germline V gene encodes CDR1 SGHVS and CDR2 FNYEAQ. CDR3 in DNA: TGTGCCAGCAGCTTAGGGGGACTCTCCTACGAGCAGTACTTC. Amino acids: CASSLGGLSYEQYF.

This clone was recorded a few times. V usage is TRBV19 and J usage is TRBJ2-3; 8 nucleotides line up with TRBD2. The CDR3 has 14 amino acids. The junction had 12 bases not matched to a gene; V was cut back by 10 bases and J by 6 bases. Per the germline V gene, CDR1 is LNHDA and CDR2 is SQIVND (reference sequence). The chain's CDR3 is CATRQGGGRDTQYF. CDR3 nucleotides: TGTGCCACCCGTCAAGGCGGGGGGAGGGATACGCAGTATTTT.

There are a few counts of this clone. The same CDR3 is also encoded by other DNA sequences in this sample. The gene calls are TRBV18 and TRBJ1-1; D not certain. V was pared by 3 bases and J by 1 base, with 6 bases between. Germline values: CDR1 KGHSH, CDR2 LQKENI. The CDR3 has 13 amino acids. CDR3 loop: CASSPMANTEAFF. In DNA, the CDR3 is TGTGCCAGCTCACCGATGGCGAACACTGAAGCTTTCTTT. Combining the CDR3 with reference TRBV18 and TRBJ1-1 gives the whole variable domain NAGVMQNPRHLVRRRGQEARLRCSPMKGHSHVYWYRQLPEEGLKFMVYLQKENIIDESGMPKERFSAEFPKEGPSILRIQQVVRGDSAAYFCASSPMANTEAFFGQGTRLTVV.

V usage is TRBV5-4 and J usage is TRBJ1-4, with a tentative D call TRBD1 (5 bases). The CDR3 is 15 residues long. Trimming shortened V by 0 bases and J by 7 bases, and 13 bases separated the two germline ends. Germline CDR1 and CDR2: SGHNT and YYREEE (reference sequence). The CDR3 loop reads CASSLGGGTGEKLFF. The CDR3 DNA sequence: TGTGCCAGCAGCTTGGGTGGGGGGACCGGTGAAAAACTGTTTTTT.

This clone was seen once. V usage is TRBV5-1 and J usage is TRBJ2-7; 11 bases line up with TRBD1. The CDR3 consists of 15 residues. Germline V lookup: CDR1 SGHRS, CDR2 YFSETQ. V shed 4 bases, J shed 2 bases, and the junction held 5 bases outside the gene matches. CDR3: CASSPGTGGPYEQYF. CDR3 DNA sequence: TGCGCCAGCAGCCCGGGGACAGGGGGGCCCTACGAGCAGTACTTC.

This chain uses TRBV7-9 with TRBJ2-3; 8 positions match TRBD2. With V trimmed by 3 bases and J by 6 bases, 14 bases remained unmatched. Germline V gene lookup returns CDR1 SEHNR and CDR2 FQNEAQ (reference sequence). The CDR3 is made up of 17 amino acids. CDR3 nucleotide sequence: TGTGCCAGCAGCTTCGCGGGGGGCCCTTATGATCATGATACGCAGTATTTT. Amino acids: CASSFAGGPYDHDTQYF. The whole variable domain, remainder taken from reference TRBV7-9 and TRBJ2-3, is DTGVSQNPRHKITKRGQNVTFRCDPISEHNRLYWYRQTLGQGPEFLTYFQNEAQLEKSRLLSDRFSAERPKGSFSTLEIQRTEQGDSAMYLCASSFAGGPYDHDTQYFGPGTRLTVL.

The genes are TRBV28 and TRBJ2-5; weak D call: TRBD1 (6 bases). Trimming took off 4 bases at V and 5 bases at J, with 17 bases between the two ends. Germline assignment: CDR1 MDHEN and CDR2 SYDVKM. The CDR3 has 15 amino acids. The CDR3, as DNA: TGTGCCAGCAGTTCCTTTACAGGGTTGAAGGAGACCCAGTACTTC. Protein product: CASSSFTGLKETQYF.

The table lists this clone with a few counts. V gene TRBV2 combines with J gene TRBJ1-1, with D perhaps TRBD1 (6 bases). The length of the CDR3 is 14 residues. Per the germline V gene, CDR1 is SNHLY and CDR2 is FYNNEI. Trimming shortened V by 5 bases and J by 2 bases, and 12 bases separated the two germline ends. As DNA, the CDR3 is TGTGCCAGCAGTTGGGGCAGGGGAAACACTGAAGCTTTCTTT. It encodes CASSWGRGNTEAFF.

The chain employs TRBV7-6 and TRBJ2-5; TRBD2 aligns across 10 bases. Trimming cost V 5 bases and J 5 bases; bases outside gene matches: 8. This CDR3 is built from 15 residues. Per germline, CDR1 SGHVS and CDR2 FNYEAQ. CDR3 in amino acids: CASSALAGEVETQYF. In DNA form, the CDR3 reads TGTGCCAGCAGCGCTCTAGCGGGGGAGGTGGAGACCCAGTACTTC.

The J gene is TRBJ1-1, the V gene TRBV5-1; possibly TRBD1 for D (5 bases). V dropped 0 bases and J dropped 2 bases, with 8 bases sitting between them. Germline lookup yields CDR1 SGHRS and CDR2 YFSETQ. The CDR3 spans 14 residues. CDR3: CASSLDWGNTEAFF. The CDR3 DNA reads TGCGCCAGCAGCTTGGATTGGGGCAACACTGAAGCTTTCTTT.